Included here is one TCR beta chain sequence, with context. These data belong to a study of T cell responses to AZD1222 COVID-19 vaccine. Clones were read by immunoSEQ multiplex PCR, and TCRdb kept only the in-frame ones, dropping some. The sample consists of 150,000 to 200,000 clones, 92% of them appearing once. This TCR was sampled from an adult who received the AZD1222 COVID-19 vaccine. The specimen comprised peripheral blood, sampled 28 days after the second AZD1222 dose.

CDR3 in amino acids: CASSESGTFYEQYF. The DNA for the CDR3 is TGCGCCAGCAGTGAGTCAGGTACTTTTTACGAGCAGTACTTC. The chain has TRBV10-1 and TRBJ2-7; D is unresolved. The CDR3 sequence is 14 residues long. Germline CDR1 reads WNHNN; CDR2 reads SYGVQD (reference sequence). Trimming removed 0 bases at V and 4 bases at J, with 10 bases between.